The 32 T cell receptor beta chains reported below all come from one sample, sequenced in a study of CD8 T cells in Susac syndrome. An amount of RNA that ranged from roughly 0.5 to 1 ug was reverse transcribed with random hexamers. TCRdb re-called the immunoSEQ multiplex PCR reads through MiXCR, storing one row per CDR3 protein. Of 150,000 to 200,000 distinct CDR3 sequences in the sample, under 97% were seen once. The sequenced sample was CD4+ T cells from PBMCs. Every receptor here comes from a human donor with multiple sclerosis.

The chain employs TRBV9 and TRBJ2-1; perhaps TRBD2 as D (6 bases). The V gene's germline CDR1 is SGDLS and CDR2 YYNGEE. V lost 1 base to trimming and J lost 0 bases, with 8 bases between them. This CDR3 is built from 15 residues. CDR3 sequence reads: CASSVNGGSYNEQFF. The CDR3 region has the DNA TGTGCCAGCAGCGTAAACGGGGGCTCCTACAATGAGCAGTTCTTC.

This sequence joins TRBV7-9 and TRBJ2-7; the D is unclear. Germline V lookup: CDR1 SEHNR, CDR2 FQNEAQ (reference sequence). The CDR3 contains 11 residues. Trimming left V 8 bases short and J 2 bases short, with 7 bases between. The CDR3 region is CASANAYEQYF. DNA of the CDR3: TGTGCCAGCGCCAATGCCTACGAGCAGTACTTC.

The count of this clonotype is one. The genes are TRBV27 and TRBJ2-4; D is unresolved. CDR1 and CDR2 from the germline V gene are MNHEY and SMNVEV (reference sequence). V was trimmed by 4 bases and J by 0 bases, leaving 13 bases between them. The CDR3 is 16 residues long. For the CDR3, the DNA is TGTGCCAGCAGTTATTACACCCACCTAGCCAAAAACATTCAGTACTTC. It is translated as CASSYYTHLAKNIQYF.

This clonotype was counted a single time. The CDR3 DNA follows: TGCAGCGCCAAAGGACTAGCGGGGGCCCGGGAGCTGTTTTTT. Its protein is CSAKGLAGARELFF. This rearrangement joins TRBV29-1 to TRBJ2-2, with 13 bases that match TRBD2. The ends lost 7 bases at V and 9 bases at J; junction bases unmatched: 8. Germline lookup yields CDR1 SQVTM and CDR2 ANQGSEA. The CDR3 is 14 residues long.

This CDR3 is CASSDTQYF. DNA of the CDR3: TGTGCCAGCAGCGATACGCAGTATTTT. The rearrangement joins TRBV7-9 to TRBJ2-3; D gene ambiguous. The CDR3 spans 9 residues. Trimming shortened V by 5 bases and J by 6 bases, and 0 bases separated the two germline ends. The V gene's germline CDR1 is SEHNR and CDR2 FQNEAQ (reference sequence).

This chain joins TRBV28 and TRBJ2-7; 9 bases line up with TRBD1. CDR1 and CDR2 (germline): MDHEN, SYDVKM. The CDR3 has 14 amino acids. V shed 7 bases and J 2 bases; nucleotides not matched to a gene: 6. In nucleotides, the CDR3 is TGTGCCAGCAACAGGGGGCTTGGAACCTACGAGCAGTACTTC. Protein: CASNRGLGTYEQYF.

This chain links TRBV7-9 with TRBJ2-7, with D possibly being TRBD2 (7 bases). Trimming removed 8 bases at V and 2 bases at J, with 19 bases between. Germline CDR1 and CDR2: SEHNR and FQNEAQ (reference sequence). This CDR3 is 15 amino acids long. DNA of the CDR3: TGTGCCAGCTCACGTCACGGGGGGCAAGCCTACGAGCAGTACTTC. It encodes CASSRHGGQAYEQYF.

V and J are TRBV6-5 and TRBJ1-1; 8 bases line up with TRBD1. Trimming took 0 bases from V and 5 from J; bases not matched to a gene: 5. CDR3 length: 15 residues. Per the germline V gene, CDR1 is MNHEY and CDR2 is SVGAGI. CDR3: CASSYSTGVGTEAFF. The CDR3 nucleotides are TGTGCCAGCAGTTACTCGACAGGGGTAGGGACTGAAGCTTTCTTT.

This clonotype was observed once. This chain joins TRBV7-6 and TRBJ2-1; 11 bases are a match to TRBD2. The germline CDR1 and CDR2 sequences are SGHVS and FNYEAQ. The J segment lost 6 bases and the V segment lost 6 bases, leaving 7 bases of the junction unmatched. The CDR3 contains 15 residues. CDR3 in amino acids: CASSFDSGGANEQFF. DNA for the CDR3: TGTGCCAGCAGTTTTGATAGCGGGGGGGCCAATGAGCAGTTCTTC.

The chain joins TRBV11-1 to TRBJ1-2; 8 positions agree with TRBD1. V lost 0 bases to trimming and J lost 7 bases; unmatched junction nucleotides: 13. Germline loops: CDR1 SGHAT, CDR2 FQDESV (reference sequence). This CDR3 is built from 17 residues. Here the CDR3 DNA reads TGTGCCAGCAGCTTAGCGCTTAGTGGACAGGGCGTAAGTGGCTACACCTTC. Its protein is CASSLALSGQGVSGYTF.

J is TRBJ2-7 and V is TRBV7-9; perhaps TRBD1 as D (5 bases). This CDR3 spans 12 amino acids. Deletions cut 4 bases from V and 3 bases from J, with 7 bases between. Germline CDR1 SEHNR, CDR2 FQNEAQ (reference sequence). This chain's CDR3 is CASSSDIYEQYF. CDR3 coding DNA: TGTGCCAGCAGCTCGGACATCTACGAGCAGTACTTC.

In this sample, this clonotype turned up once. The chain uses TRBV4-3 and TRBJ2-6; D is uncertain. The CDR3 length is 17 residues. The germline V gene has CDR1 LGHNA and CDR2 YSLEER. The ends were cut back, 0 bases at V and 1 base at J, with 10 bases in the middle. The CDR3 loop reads CASSQDTRSSGANVLTF. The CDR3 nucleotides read TGCGCCAGCAGCCAAGATACGAGGTCTTCTGGGGCCAACGTCCTGACTTTC.

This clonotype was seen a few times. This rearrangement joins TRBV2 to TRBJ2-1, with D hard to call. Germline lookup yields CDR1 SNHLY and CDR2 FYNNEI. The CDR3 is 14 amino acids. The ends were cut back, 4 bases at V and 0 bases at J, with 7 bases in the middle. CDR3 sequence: CASSAQSSYNEQFF. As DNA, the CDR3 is TGTGCCAGCAGTGCTCAAAGCTCCTACAATGAGCAGTTCTTC.

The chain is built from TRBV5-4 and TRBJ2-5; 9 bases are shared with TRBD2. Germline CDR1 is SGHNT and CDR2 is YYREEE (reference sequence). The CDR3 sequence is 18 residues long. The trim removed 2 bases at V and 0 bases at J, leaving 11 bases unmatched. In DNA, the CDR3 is TGTGCCAGCAGCTTTGGTGGCGGGGGGGCCCGGTACCAAGAGACCCAGTACTTC. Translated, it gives CASSFGGGGARYQETQYF. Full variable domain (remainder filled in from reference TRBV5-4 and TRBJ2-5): ETGVTQSPTHLIKTRGQQVTLRCSSQSGHNTVSWYQQALGQGPQFIFQYYREEENGRGNFPPRFSGLQFPNYSSELNVNALELDDSALYLCASSFGGGGARYQETQYFGPGTRLLVL.

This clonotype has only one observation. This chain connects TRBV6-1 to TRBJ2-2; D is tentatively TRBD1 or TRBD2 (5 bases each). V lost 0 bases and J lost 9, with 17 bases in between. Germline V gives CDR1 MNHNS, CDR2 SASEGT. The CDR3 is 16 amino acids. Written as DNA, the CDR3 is TGTGCCAGCAGTGAAGCGCCCCCAGGGACCTCCAGGGAGCTGTTTTTT. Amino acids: CASSEAPPGTSRELFF.

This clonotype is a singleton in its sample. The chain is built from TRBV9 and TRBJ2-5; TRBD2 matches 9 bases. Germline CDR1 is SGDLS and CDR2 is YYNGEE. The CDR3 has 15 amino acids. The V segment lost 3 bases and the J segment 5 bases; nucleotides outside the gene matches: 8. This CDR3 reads CASSARRGGLETQYF. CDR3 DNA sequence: TGTGCCAGCAGCGCCCGGCGGGGGGGCCTGGAGACCCAGTACTTC.

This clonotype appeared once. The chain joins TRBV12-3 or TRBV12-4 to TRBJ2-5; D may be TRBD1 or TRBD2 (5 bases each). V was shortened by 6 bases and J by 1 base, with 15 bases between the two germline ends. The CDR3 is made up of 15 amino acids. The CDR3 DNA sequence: TGTGCCAGCAGACCAGTCCAGGGAGCCCAAGAGACCCAGTACTTC. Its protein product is CASRPVQGAQETQYF.

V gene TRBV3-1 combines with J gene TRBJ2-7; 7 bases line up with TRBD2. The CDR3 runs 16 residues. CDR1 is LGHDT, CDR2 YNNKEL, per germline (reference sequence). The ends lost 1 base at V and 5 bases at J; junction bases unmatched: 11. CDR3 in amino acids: CASSQAILAAADEQYF. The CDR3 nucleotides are TGTGCCAGCAGCCAAGCCATCCTAGCGGCGGCGGACGAGCAGTACTTC.

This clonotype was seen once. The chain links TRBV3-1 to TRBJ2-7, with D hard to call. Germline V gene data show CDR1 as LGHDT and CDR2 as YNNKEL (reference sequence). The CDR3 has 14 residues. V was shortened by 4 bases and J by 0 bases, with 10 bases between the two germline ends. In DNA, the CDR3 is TGTGCCAGCAGCCGGGCGGCCAGCTCCTACGAGCAGTACTTC. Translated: CASSRAASSYEQYF.

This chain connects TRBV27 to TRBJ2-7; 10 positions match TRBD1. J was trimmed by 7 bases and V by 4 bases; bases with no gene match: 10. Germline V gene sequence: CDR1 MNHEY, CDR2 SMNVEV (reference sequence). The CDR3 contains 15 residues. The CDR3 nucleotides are TGTGCCAGCAGTTCCCCGGGACAGGGGCGGCGGGAGCAGTACTTC. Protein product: CASSSPGQGRREQYF.

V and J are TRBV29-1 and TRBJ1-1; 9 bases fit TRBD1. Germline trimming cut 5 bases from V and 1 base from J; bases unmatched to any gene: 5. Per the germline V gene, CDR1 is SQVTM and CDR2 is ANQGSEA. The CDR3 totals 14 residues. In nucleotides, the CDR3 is TGCAGCGTTAGGGACAGGGTGGGGAACACTGAAGCTTTCTTT. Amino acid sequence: CSVRDRVGNTEAFF.

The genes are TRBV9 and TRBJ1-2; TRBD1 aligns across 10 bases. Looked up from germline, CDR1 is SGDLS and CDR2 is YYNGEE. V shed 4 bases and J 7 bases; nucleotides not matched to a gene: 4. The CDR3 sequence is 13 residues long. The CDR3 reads CASSRDRGSGYTF. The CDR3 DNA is TGTGCCAGCAGCCGGGACAGGGGAAGTGGCTACACCTTC.

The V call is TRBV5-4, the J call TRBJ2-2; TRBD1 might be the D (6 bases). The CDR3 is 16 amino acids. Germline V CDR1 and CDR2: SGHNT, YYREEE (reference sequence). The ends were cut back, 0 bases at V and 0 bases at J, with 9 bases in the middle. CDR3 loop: CASSLVDSANTGELFF. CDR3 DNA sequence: TGTGCCAGCAGCTTGGTGGACAGCGCGAACACCGGGGAGCTGTTTTTT.

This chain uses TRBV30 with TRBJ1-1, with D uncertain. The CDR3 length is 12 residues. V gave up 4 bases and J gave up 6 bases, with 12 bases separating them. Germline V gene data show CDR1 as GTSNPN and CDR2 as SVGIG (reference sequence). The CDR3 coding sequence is TGTGCCTGGACGGTTTCTCGCGCTGAAGCTTTCTTT. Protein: CAWTVSRAEAFF. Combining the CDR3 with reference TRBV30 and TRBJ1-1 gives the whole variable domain SQTIHQWPATLVQPVGSPLSLECTVEGTSNPNLYWYRQAAGRGLQLLFYSVGIGQISSEVPQNLSASRPQDRQFILSSKKLLLSDSGFYLCAWTVSRAEAFFGQGTRLTVV.

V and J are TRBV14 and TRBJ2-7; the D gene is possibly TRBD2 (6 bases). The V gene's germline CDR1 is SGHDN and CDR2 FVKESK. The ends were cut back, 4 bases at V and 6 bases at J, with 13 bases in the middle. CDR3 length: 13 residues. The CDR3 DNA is TGTGCCAGCAGCCTACAGTCCGGGGGCGAGCAGTACTTC. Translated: CASSLQSGGEQYF.

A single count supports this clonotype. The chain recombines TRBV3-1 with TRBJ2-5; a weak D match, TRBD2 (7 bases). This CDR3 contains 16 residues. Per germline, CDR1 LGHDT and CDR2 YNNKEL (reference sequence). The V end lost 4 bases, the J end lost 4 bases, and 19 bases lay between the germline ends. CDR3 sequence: CASSPIRGALGETQYF. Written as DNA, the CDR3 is TGTGCCAGCAGCCCTATCCGGGGGGCGCTGGGAGAGACCCAGTACTTC.

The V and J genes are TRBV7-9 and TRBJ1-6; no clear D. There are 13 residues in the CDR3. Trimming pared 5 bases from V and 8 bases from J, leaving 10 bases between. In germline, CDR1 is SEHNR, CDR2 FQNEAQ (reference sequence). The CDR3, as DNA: TGTGCCAGCAGCCCTCCCGAGTATTCACCCCTCCACTTT. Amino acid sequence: CASSPPEYSPLHF.

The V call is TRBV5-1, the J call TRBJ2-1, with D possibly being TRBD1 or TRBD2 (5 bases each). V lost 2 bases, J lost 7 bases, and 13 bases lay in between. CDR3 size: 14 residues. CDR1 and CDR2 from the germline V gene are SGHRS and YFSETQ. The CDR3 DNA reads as TGCGCCAGCAGCTTCGGGACCTGGGGGAATGAGCAGTTCTTC. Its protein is CASSFGTWGNEQFF. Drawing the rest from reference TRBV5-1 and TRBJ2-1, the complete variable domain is KAGVTQTPRYLIKTRGQQVTLSCSPISGHRSVSWYQQTPGQGLQFLFEYFSETQRNKGNFPGRFSGRQFSNSRSEMNVSTLELGDSALYLCASSFGTWGNEQFFGPGTRLTVL.

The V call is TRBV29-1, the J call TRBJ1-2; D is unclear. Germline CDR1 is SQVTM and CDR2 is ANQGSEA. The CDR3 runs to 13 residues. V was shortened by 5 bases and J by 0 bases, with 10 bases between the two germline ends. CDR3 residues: CSVLTATNYGYTF. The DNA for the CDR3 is TGCAGCGTTCTGACGGCTACTAACTATGGCTACACCTTC.

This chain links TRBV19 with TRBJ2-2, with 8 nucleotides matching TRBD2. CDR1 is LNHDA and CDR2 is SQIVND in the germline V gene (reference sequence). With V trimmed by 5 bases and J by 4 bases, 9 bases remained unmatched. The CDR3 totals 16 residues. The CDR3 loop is CASSSWTSLGTGELFF. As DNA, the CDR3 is TGTGCCAGTAGTTCGTGGACTAGCTTAGGCACCGGGGAGCTGTTTTTT.

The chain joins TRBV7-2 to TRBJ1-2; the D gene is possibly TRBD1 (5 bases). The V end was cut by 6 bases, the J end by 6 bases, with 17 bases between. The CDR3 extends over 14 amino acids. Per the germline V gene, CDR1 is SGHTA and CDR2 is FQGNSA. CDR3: CASRLPGGEDGYTF. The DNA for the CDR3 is TGTGCCAGCAGGCTACCGGGAGGGGAAGATGGCTACACCTTC. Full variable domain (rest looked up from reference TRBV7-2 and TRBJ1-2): GAGVSQSPSNKVTEKGKDVELRCDPISGHTALYWYRQSLGQGLEFLIYFQGNSAPDKSGLPSDRFSAERTGGSVSTLTIQRTQQEDSAVYLCASRLPGGEDGYTFGSGTRLTVV.

As DNA, the CDR3 is TGTGCCAGCTCACCACCGATGGCAGGGGGCGAAAATTATGGCTACACCTTC. Its translation: CASSPPMAGGENYGYTF. The chain links TRBV18 to TRBJ1-2; 8 nucleotides match TRBD1. The V gene end was trimmed by 0 bases and the J gene end by 5 bases; junction bases not matched to a gene: 11. This CDR3 is built from 17 residues. Germline assignment: CDR1 KGHSH and CDR2 LQKENI. Combining the CDR3 with reference TRBV18 and TRBJ1-2 gives the whole variable domain NAGVMQNPRHLVRRRGQEARLRCSPMKGHSHVYWYRQLPEEGLKFMVYLQKENIIDESGMPKERFSAEFPKEGPSILRIQQVVRGDSAAYFCASSPPMAGGENYGYTFGSGTRLTVV.